These T cell receptor beta chains were read from a single sample in a study of cytomegalovirus exposure and HLA in healthy donors. Sequencing used immunoSEQ multiplex PCR; TCRdb keeps in-frame clones, though not all of them. The sample holds some 180,000 clones, around 84% seen once. Source material: PBMCs. The receptor source for this set is a man between 40 and 49 years old in good health and CMV-seropositive. The CDR3 runs from the conserved cysteine through the conserved F or W.

J gene: TRBJ1-1
V gene: TRBV2
CDR3 protein: CASSGRYPNTEAFF

J gene: TRBJ2-1
V gene: TRBV4-2
CDR3 protein: CASSQGTHRGEQFF

J gene: TRBJ2-1
V gene: TRBV6-1
CDR3 protein: CASRKPTLNEQFF

J gene: TRBJ2-3
V gene: TRBV12-5
CDR3 protein: CASGPGGSSTDTQYF

J gene: TRBJ1-2
V gene: TRBV19
CDR3 protein: CASSIFTGRGEHGYTF

J gene: TRBJ1-4
V gene: TRBV27
CDR3 protein: CASSFRVELGKLFF

J gene: TRBJ2-7
V gene: TRBV5-1
CDR3 protein: CASSLGQGIDEQYF

J gene: TRBJ1-2
V gene: TRBV5-4
CDR3 protein: CASSQDRERLYGYTF

J gene: TRBJ2-7
V gene: TRBV2
CDR3 protein: CASTTPGANSYEQYF

J gene: TRBJ2-2
V gene: TRBV30
CDR3 protein: CAWGPGGANTGELFF

J gene: TRBJ2-3
V gene: TRBV7-2
CDR3 protein: CASSLAQGGGVDTQYF

J gene: TRBJ2-3
V gene: TRBV5-4
CDR3 protein: CASSTSGGGGVTDTQYF

J gene: TRBJ1-4
V gene: TRBV25-1
CDR3 protein: CASSTIDRGLSTNEKLFF

J gene: TRBJ1-4
V gene: TRBV4-1
CDR3 protein: CASSRQQGQEEKLFF

J gene: TRBJ1-5
V gene: TRBV27
CDR3 protein: CASSYLQNQPQHF

J gene: TRBJ1-4
V gene: TRBV18
CDR3 protein: CASSPPSAGDEKLFF

J gene: TRBJ2-5
V gene: TRBV6-5
CDR3 protein: CASRGSVRGETQYF

J gene: TRBJ2-7
V gene: TRBV11-2
CDR3 protein: CASSFDPRLEQYF

J gene: TRBJ1-2
V gene: TRBV19
CDR3 protein: CASTRGTSDWDYGYTF

J gene: TRBJ2-7
V gene: TRBV5-4
CDR3 protein: CASSRQVTGGTYEQYF

J gene: TRBJ2-7
V gene: TRBV30
CDR3 protein: CACLGQGSYEQYF

J gene: TRBJ2-4
V gene: TRBV19
CDR3 protein: CASSVAAGKNIQYF

J gene: TRBJ1-6
V gene: TRBV7-3
CDR3 protein: CASSISGTEYNSPLHF

J gene: TRBJ2-7
V gene: TRBV6-1
CDR3 protein: CASTGPGTGRMYF

J gene: TRBJ2-1
V gene: TRBV5-6
CDR3 protein: CASSFLAASYNEQFF

J gene: TRBJ2-3
V gene: TRBV5-1
CDR3 protein: CASSFGGSTDTQYF

J gene: TRBJ1-1
V gene: TRBV6-1
CDR3 protein: CASGIDNPKAFF

J gene: TRBJ2-5
V gene: TRBV25-1
CDR3 protein: CASSEDRGNFLGETQYF

J gene: TRBJ2-1
V gene: TRBV29-1
CDR3 protein: CSVASTGVWNEQFF

J gene: TRBJ2-5
V gene: TRBV7-2
CDR3 protein: CASSFEESVTQYF

J gene: TRBJ2-7
V gene: TRBV18
CDR3 protein: CASSLGQGVAGDEQYF